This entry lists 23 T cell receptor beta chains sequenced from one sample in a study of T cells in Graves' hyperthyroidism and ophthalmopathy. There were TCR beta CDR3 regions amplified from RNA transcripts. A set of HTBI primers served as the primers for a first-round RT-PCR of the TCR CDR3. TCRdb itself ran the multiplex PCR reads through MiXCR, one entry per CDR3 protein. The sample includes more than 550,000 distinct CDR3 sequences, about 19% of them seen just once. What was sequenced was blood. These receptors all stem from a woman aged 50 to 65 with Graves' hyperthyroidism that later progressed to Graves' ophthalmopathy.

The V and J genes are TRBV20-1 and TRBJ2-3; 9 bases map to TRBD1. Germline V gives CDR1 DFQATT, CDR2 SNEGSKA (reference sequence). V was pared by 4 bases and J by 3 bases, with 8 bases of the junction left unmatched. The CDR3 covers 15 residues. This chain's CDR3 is CSAITGTGPTDTQYF. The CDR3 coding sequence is TGCAGTGCTATCACCGGGACAGGGCCGACAGATACGCAGTATTTT.

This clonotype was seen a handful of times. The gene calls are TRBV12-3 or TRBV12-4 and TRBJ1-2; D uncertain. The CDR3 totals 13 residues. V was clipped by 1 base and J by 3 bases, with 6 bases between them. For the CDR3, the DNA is TGTGCCAGCAGTTTAGGGGTTGACTATGGCTACACCTTC. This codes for CASSLGVDYGYTF.

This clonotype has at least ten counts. CDR3 DNA sequence: TGCAGTGCTAGGCCCCCGGCGGGGGGTGAAGGCGAGCAGTACTTC. Amino acids: CSARPPAGGEGEQYF. The chain uses TRBV20-1 and TRBJ2-7; 8 positions match TRBD2. The germline gives CDR1 DFQATT, CDR2 SNEGSKA (reference sequence). The CDR3 runs to 15 residues. After removal of 3 bases from V and 6 bases from J, the junction contained 13 bases not matched to a gene.

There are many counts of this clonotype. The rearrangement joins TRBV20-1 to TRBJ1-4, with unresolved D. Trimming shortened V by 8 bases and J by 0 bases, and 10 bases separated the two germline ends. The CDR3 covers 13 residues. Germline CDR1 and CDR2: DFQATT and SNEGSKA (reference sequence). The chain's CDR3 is CSPYSPTNEKLFF. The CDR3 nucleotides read TGCAGTCCGTACAGCCCAACTAATGAAAAACTGTTTTTT.

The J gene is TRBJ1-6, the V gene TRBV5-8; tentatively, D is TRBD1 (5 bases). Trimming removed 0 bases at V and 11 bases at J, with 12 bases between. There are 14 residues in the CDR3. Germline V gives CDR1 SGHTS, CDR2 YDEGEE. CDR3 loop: CASSLVGGTTPLHF. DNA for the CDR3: TGTGCCAGCAGCTTGGTTGGGGGAACTACACCCCTCCACTTT.

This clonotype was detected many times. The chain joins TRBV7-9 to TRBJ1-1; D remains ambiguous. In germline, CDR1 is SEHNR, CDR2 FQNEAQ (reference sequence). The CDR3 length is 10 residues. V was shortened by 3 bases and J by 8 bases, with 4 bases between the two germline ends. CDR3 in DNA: TGTGCCAGCAGCTTCGAGGAAGCTTTCTTT. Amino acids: CASSFEEAFF.

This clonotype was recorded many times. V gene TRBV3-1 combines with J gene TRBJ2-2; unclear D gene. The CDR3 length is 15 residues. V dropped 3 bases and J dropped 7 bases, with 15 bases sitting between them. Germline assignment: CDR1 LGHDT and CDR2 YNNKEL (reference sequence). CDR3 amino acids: CASSQDWESGGELFF. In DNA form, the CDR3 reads TGTGCCAGCAGCCAGGATTGGGAAAGTGGCGGGGAGCTGTTTTTT.

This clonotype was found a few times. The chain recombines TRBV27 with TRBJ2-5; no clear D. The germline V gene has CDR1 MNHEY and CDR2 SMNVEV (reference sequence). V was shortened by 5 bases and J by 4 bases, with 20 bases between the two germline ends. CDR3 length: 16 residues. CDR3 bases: TGTGCCAGCAGTCATAATGGGGTCTTAGGGTTAGAGACCCAGTACTTC. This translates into CASSHNGVLGLETQYF.

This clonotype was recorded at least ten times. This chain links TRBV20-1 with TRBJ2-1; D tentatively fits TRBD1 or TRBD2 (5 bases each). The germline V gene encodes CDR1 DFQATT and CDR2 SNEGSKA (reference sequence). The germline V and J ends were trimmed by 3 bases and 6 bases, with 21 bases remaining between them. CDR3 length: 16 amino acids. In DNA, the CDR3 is TGCAGTGCTAGCCCAGCCGACAGCGGATCTGGCAATGAGCAGTTCTTC. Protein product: CSASPADSGSGNEQFF.

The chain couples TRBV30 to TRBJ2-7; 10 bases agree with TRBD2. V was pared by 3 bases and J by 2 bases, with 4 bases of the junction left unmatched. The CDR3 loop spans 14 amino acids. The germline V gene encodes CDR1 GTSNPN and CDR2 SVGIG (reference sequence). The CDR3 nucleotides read TGTGCCTGGAGGGCCACTAGCGGGGCCTACGAGCAGTACTTC. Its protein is CAWRATSGAYEQYF.

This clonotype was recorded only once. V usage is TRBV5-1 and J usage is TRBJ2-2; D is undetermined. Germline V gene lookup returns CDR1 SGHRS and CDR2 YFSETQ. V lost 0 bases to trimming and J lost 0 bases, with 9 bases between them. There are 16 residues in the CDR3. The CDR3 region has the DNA TGCGCCAGCAGCTTGGGTCCAGTTGCGAACACCGGGGAGCTGTTTTTT. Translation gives CASSLGPVANTGELFF.

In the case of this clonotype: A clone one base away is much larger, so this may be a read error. In nucleotides, the CDR3 is TGCAGTGCTAGGGCGACTAGCGGGGGGCTCGTGTCCCACAATGAGCAGTTCTTC. Translating gives CSARATSGGLVSHNEQFF. The chain links TRBV20-1 to TRBJ2-1, with 13 bases matching TRBD2. The germline V gene encodes CDR1 DFQATT and CDR2 SNEGSKA (reference sequence). The CDR3 runs to 18 residues. Germline trimming cut 3 bases from V and 5 bases from J; bases unmatched to any gene: 13.

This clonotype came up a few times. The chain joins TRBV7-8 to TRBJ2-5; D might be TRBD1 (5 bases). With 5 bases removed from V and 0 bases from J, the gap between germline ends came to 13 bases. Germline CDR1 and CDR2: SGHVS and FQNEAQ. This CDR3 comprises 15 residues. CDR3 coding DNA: TGTGCCAGCAGCCTCCTTCCGACAGACCAAGAGACCCAGTACTTC. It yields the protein CASSLLPTDQETQYF.

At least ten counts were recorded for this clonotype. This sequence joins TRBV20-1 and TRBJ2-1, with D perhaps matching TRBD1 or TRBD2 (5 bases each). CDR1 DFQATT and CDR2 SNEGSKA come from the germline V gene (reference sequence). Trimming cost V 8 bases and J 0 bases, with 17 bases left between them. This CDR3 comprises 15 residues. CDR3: CSTAGTTSSYNEQFF. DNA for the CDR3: TGCAGTACTGCCGGGACCACGAGCTCCTACAATGAGCAGTTCTTC.

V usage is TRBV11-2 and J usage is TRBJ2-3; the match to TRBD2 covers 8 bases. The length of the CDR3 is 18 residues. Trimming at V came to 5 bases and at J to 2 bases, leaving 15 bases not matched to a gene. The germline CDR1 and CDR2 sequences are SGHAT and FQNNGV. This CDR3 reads CASSQGPPERGYTDTQYF. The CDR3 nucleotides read TGTGCCAGCAGCCAAGGTCCCCCGGAGCGGGGGTACACAGATACGCAGTATTTT.

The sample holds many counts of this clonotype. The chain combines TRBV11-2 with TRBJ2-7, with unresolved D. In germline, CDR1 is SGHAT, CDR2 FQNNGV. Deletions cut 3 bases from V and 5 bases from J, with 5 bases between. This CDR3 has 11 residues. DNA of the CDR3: TGTGCCAGCAGCTTTTCGGACGAGCAGTACTTC. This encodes CASSFSDEQYF.

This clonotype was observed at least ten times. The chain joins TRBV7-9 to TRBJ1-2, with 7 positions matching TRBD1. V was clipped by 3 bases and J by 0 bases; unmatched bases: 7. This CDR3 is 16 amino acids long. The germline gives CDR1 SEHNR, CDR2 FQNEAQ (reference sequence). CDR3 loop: CASSFSGDRANYGYTF. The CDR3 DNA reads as TGTGCCAGCAGCTTTTCCGGGGACAGAGCTAACTATGGCTACACCTTC.

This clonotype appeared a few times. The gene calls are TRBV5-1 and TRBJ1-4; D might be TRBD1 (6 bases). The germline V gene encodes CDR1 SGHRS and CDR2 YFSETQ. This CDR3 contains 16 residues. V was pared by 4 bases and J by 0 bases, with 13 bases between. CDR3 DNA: TGCGCCAGCAGCAGGGGGGGGGCTACAACTAATGAAAAACTGTTTTTT. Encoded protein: CASSRGGATTNEKLFF.

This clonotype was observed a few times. CDR3: CASSGPSGTGVGPLHF. Written as DNA, the CDR3 is TGTGCCAGCAGTGGGCCTTCCGGGACAGGGGTTGGGCCCCTCCACTTT. The rearrangement links TRBV6-1 to TRBJ1-6; TRBD1 matches 10 bases. Trimming removed 4 bases from V and 13 bases from J; junction bases left unmatched: 13. From germline, CDR1 is MNHNS and CDR2 SASEGT. This CDR3 contains 16 residues.

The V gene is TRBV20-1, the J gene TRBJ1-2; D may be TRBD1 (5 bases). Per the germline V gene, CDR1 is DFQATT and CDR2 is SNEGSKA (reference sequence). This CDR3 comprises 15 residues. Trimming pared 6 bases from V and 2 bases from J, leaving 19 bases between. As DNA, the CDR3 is TGCAGTGCCCTTTCCCCCGGGACGGAGAACTATGGCTACACCTTC. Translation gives CSALSPGTENYGYTF.

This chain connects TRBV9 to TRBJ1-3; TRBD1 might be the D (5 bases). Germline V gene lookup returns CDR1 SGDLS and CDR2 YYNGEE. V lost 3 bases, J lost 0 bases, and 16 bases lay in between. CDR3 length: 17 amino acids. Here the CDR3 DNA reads TGTGCCAGCAGCGAGCGGGACGGCGTGGGCTCTGGAAACACCATATATTTT. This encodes CASSERDGVGSGNTIYF.

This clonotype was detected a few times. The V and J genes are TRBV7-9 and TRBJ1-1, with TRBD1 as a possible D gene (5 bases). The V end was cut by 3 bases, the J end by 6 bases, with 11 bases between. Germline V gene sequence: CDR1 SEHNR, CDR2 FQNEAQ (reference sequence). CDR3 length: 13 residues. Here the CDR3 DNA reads TGTGCCAGCAGCTTTGGTGTGGGGCCTGAAGCTTTCTTT. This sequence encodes CASSFGVGPEAFF.

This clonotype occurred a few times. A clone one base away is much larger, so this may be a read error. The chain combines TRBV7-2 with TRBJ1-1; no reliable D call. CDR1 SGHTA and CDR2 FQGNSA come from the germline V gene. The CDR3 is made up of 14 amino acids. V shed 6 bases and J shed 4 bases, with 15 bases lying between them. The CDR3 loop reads CASRLKLMGTEAFF. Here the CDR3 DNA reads TGTGCCAGCAGATTAAAGTTAATGGGCACTGAAGCTTTCTTT.